This T cell receptor beta chain comes out of a study of cytomegalovirus exposure and HLA in healthy donors. Study-wide background: For the roughly 400 genotyped donors, 75% to 90% fell within the Caucasian-associated ancestry cluster. Regarding the study as a whole: An assumption of roughly uniform sequencing depth across donors underlay the presence/absence analyses. Association of a missense DCLRE1C variant with TCR beta V- and J-gene trimming was reported in a later analysis.

Concerning this clone itself: Antigen unknown.

60 Vbeta and 13 Jbeta primers were used in PCR. Libraries were prepared by immunoSEQ multiplex PCR; TCRdb keeps only in-frame clonotypes and omits some of them. Of 55,000 to 65,000 clones listed, around 84% were seen once; the top ten hold approximately 5.9%. V was shortened by 6 bases and J by 0 bases, with 11 bases between the two germline ends. CDR3 size: 14 residues. Per germline, CDR1 ENHRY and CDR2 SYGVKD. The V gene is TRBV10-3, the J gene TRBJ1-1; tentatively, D is TRBD1 (5 bases). Sequenced: PBMCs. This TCR derives from a male donor in good health and CMV-seronegative. The CDR3 nucleotides read TGTGCCATCAGAGGGGAGGGGATGAACACTGAAGCTTTCTTT. It translates to CAIRGEGMNTEAFF.